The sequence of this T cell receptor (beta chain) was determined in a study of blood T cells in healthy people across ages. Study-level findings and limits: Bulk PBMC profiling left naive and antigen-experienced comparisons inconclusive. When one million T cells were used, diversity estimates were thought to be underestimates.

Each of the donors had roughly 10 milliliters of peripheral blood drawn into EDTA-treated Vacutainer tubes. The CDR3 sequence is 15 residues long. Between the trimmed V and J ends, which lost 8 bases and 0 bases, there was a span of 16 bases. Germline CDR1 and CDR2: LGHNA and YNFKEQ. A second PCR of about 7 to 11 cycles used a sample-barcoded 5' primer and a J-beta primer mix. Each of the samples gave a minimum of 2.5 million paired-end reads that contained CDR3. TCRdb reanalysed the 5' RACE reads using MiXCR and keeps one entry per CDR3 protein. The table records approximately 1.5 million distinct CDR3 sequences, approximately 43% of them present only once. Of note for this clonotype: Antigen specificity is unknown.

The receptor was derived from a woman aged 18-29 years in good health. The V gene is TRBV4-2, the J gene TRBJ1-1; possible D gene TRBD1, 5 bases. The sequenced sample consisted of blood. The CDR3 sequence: CASSAGGTVNTEAFF. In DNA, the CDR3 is TGTGCCAGCTCGGCGGGGGGGACCGTGAACACTGAAGCTTTCTTT.